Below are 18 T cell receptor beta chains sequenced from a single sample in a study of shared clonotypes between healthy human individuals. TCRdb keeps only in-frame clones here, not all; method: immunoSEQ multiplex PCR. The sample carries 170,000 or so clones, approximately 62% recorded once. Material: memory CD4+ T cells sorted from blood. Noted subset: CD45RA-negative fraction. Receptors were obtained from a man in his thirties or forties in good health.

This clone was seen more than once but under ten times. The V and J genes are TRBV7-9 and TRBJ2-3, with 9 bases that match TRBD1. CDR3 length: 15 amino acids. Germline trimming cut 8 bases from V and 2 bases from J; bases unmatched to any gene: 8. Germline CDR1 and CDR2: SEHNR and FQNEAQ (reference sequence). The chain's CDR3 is CASFSDRGSTDTQYF. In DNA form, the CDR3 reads TGTGCCAGCTTCTCGGACAGGGGATCCACAGATACGCAGTATTTT.

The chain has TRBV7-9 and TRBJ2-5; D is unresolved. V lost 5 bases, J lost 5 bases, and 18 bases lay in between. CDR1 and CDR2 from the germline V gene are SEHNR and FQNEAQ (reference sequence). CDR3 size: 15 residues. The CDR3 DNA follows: TGTGCCAGCAGCCCACCGGCCTCTTTGGGCGAGACCCAGTACTTC. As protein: CASSPPASLGETQYF.

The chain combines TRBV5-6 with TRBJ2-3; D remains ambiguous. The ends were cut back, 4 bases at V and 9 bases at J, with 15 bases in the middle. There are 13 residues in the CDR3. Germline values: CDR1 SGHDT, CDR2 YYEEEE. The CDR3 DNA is TGTGCCAGCAGCAATGCTCCGGCCGAAACGCAGTATTTT. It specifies CASSNAPAETQYF. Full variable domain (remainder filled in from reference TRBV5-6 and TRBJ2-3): DAGVTQSPTHLIKTRGQQVTLRCSPKSGHDTVSWYQQALGQGPQFIFQYYEEEERQRGNFPDRFSGHQFPNYSSELNVNALLLGDSALYLCASSNAPAETQYFGPGTRLTVL.

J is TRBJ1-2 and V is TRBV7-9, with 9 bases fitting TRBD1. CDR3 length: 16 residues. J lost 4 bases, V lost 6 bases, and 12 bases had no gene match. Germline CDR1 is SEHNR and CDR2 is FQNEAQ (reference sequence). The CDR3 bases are TGTGCCAGCAGTCCCATCAACAGGGGGCGCGGCTATGGCTACACCTTC. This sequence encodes CASSPINRGRGYGYTF.

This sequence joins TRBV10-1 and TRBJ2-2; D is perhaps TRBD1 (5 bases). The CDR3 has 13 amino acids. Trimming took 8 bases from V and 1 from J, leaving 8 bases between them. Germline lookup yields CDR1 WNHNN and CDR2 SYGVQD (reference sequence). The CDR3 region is CASRQGNTGELFF. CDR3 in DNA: TGCGCCAGCCGGCAGGGGAACACCGGGGAGCTGTTTTTT.

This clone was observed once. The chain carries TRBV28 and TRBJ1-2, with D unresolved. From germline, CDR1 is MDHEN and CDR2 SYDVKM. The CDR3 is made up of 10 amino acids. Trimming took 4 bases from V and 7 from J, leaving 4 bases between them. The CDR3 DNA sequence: TGTGCCAGCAGTTCCATTGGCTACACCTTC. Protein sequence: CASSSIGYTF.

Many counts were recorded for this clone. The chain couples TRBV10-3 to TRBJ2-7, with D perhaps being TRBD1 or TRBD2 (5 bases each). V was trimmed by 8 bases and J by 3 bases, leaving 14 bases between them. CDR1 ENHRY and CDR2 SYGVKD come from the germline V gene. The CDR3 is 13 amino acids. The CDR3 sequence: CAIRSRGDYEQYF. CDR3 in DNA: TGTGCCATCCGTAGCCGAGGGGACTACGAGCAGTACTTC.

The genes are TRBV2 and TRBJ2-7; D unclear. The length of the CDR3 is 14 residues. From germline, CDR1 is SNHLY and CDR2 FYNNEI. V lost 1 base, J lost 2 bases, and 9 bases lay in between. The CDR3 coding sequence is TGTGCCAGCAGTGAAGTAGGGCTAGCCTACGAGCAGTACTTC. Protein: CASSEVGLAYEQYF.

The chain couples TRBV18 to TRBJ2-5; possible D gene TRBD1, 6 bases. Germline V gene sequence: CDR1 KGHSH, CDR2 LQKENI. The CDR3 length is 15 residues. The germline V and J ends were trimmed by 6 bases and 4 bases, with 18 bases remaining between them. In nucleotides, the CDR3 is TGTGCCAGCTCGCTACAGGGCCTCGAGGGAGAGACCCAGTACTTC. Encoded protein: CASSLQGLEGETQYF.

In DNA, the CDR3 is TGCGCCAGCAATGGGGATTCCGAGACCCAGTACTTC. It translates to CASNGDSETQYF. The J gene is TRBJ2-5, the V gene TRBV5-1, with D unclear. CDR3 length: 12 amino acids. Trimming removed 6 bases at V and 5 bases at J, with 11 bases between. The V gene's germline CDR1 is SGHRS and CDR2 YFSETQ.

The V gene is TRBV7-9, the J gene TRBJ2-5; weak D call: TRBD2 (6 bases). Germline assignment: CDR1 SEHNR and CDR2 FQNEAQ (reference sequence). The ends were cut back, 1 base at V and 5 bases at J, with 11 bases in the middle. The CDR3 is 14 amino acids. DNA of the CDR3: TGTGCCAGCAGCTTAGTAGCAGGGAGGGAGACCCAGTACTTC. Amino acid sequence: CASSLVAGRETQYF.

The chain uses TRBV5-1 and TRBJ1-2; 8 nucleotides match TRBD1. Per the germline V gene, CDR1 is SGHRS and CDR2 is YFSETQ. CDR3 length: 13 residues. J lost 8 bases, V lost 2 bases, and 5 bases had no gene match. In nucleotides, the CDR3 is TGCGCCAGCAGCTTAAGAGACAGGGGCGGCTACACCTTC. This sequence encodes CASSLRDRGGYTF.

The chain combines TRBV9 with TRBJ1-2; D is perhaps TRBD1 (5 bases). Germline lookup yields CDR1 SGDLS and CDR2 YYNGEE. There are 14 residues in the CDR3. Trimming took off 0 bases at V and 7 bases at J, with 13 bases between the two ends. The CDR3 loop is CASSVGPGAIGYTF. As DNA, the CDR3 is TGTGCCAGCAGCGTAGGGCCCGGGGCAATTGGCTACACCTTC.

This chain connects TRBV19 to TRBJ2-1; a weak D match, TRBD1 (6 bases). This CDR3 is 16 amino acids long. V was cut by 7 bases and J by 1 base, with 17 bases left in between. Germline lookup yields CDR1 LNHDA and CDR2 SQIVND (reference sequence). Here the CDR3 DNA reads TGTGCCAGTACCCTCCAGGGGCGTCTGTCCTACAATGAGCAGTTCTTC. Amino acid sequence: CASTLQGRLSYNEQFF.

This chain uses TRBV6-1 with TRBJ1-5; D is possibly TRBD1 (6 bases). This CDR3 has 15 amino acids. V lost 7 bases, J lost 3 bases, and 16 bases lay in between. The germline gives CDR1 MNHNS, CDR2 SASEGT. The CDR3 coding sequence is TGTGCCAGCATTATGGGACACGGGTTCAATCAGCCCCAGCATTTT. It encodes CASIMGHGFNQPQHF.

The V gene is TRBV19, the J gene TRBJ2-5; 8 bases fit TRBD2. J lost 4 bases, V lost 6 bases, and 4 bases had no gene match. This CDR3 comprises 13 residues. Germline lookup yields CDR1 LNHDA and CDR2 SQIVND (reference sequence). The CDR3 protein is CASSGRAPETQYF. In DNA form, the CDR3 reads TGTGCCAGTAGCGGGAGGGCCCCAGAGACCCAGTACTTC.

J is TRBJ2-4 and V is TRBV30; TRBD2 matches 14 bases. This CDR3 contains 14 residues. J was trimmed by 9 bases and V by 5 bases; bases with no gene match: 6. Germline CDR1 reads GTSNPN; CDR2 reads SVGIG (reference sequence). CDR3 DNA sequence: TGTGCCTGGGGTCGGACTAGCGGGAGGTCCATTCAGTACTTC. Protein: CAWGRTSGRSIQYF.

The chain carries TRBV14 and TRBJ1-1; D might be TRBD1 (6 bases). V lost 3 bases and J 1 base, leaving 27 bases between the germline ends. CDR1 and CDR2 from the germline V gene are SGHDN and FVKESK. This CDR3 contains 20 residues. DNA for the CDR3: TGTGCCAGCAGCCAGTTGCTTTGGGCCAACAGGGTAGTCACGAACACTGAAGCTTTCTTT. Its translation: CASSQLLWANRVVTNTEAFF.